This T cell receptor beta chain stems from a study of vaccination and CD4 T cells after COVID-19. Note on this clonotype: Its antigen is unidentified.

Treatment in this sample: roughly 11-day PBMC culture with coronavirus spike peptide pools or control peptides (ViraFEST assay). TCR sequencing followed the expansion of antigen-specific T cells with peptide pools in ViraFEST. Sequenced with the Oncomine TCR Beta short-read assay was DNA taken from cultured CD4+ T cells. In TCRdb, the PCR reads were re-called with MiXCR into one record per CDR3 protein. The table has some 18,000 distinct CDR3 sequences, around 80% seen once; the top ten hold about a sixth. The germline gives CDR1 LNHDA, CDR2 SQIVND (reference sequence). The CDR3 has 15 amino acids. Trimming took 3 bases from V and 5 from J, leaving 13 bases between them.

The chain carries TRBV19 and TRBJ2-2; D perhaps matches TRBD1 (6 bases). This specimen was CD4+ T cells from blood, cultured in vitro, taken after SARS-CoV-2 vaccination. This TCR was recovered from a human donor who received a COVID-19 vaccine. CDR3 sequence reads: CASSIGGRGTGELFF. As DNA, the CDR3 is TGTGCCAGTAGTATCGGCGGCAGGGGTACCGGGGAGCTGTTTTTT.